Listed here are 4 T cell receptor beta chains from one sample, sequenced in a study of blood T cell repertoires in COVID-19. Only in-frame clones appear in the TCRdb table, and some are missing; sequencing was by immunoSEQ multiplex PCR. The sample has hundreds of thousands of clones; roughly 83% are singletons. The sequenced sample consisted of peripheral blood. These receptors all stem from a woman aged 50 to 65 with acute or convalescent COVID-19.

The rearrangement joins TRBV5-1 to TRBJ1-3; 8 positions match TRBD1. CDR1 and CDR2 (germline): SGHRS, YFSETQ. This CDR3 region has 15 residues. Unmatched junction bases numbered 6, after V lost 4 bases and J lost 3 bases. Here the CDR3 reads CASSIGTGGGNTIYF. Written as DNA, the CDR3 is TGCGCCAGCAGCATCGGGACAGGAGGTGGAAACACCATATATTTT.

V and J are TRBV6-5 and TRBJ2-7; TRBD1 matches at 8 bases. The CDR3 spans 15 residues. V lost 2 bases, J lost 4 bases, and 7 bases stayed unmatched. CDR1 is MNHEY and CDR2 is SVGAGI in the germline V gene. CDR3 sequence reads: CASSYRGQGLYEQYF. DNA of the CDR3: TGTGCCAGCAGTTACCGCGGACAGGGACTTTACGAGCAGTACTTC.

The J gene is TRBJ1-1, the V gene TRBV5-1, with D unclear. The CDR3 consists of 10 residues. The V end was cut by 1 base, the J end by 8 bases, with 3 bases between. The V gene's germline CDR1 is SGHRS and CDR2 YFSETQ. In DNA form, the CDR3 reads TGCGCCAGCAGCTTGCCGGAAGCTTTCTTT. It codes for CASSLPEAFF.

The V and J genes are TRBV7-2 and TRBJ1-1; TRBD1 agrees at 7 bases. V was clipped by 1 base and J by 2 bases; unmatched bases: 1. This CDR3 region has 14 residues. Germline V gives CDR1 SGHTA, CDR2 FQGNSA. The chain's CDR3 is CASSLDRGNTEAFF. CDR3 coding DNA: TGTGCCAGCAGCTTAGACAGGGGAAACACTGAAGCTTTCTTT. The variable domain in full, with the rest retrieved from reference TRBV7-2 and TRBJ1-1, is GAGVSQSPSNKVTEKGKDVELRCDPISGHTALYWYRQSLGQGLEFLIYFQGNSAPDKSGLPSDRFSAERTGGSVSTLTIQRTQQEDSAVYLCASSLDRGNTEAFFGQGTRLTVV.